One sample yielded the 23 T cell receptor beta chains listed below, sequenced in a study of cytomegalovirus exposure and HLA in healthy donors (dated 2017 in TCRdb). The receptor library was made with the immunoSEQ multiplex PCR assay. TCRdb holds this immuneACCESS table with in-frame rearrangements only. Some clones are missing; in checked studies, unresolved V genes explain under half, and the rest has no known cause. This sample comprises 90,000 to 130,000 clones, 90% to 97% of them detected only once. The ten largest clonotypes hold about 0.7% of the sample. Material for sequencing was PBMCs. Every receptor here comes from a young woman in good health and CMV-seronegative.

J is TRBJ2-1 and V is TRBV30; 8 bases are a match to TRBD2. V shed 5 bases, J shed 0 bases, and the junction held 12 bases outside the gene matches. The CDR3 loop spans 17 amino acids. Per germline, CDR1 GTSNPN and CDR2 SVGIG (reference sequence). CDR3: CAWGGLAGSSSYNEQFF. The CDR3 bases are TGTGCCTGGGGGGGGCTAGCGGGTTCAAGCTCCTACAATGAGCAGTTCTTC.

The rearrangement links TRBV7-2 to TRBJ2-5; TRBD2 matches at 8 bases. This CDR3 has 15 amino acids. Trimming removed 5 bases from V and 2 bases from J; junction bases left unmatched: 7. Germline V lookup: CDR1 SGHTA, CDR2 FQGNSA. CDR3: CASSPLGTRQETQYF. CDR3 bases: TGTGCCAGCAGCCCCCTCGGGACTAGGCAAGAGACCCAGTACTTC. Using reference TRBV7-2 and TRBJ2-5 for the parts outside the CDR3, the full variable domain is GAGVSQSPSNKVTEKGKDVELRCDPISGHTALYWYRQSLGQGLEFLIYFQGNSAPDKSGLPSDRFSAERTGGSVSTLTIQRTQQEDSAVYLCASSPLGTRQETQYFGPGTRLLVL.

This rearrangement joins TRBV7-3 to TRBJ2-1, with TRBD1 matching 7 bases. The CDR3 loop spans 14 amino acids. Germline lookup yields CDR1 SGHTA and CDR2 FQGTGA. J lost 6 bases, V lost 3 bases, and 5 bases had no gene match. CDR3 in DNA: TGTGCCAGCAGCTTCGGACAGGCCGTCAATGAGCAGTTCTTC. Residues: CASSFGQAVNEQFF. Combining the CDR3 with reference TRBV7-3 and TRBJ2-1 gives the whole variable domain GAGVSQTPSNKVTEKGKYVELRCDPISGHTALYWYRQSLGQGPEFLIYFQGTGAADDSGLPNDRFFAVRPEGSVSTLKIQRTERGDSAVYLCASSFGQAVNEQFFGPGTRLTVL.

V usage is TRBV28 and J usage is TRBJ1-6; 7 bases map to TRBD1. V was pared by 6 bases and J by 10 bases, with 9 bases of the junction left unmatched. In germline, CDR1 is MDHEN, CDR2 SYDVKM. This CDR3 comprises 14 residues. This CDR3 reads CASSCDRETSPLHF. The DNA for the CDR3 is TGTGCCAGCAGCTGCGACAGGGAAACCTCACCCCTCCACTTT.

The CDR3 loop reads CASHRGQETQYF. The CDR3, as DNA: TGTGCCAGCCACAGGGGACAAGAGACCCAGTACTTC. The chain links TRBV2 to TRBJ2-5, with 7 bases matching TRBD1. Trimming took 8 bases from V and 2 from J; bases not matched to a gene: 2. Germline lookup yields CDR1 SNHLY and CDR2 FYNNEI. The CDR3 extends over 12 amino acids.

V is TRBV18 and J is TRBJ1-1; D gene uncertain. Germline V lookup: CDR1 KGHSH, CDR2 LQKENI. The CDR3 extends over 15 amino acids. With 0 bases removed from V and 1 base from J, the gap between germline ends came to 9 bases. The CDR3 sequence is CASSPPHPGNTEAFF. CDR3 nucleotides: TGTGCCAGCTCACCACCCCACCCCGGGAACACTGAAGCTTTCTTT.

The rearrangement joins TRBV4-2 to TRBJ1-3, with 7 bases lining up with TRBD1. The CDR3 loop spans 15 amino acids. The ends lost 3 bases at V and 2 bases at J; junction bases unmatched: 4. Germline V CDR1 and CDR2: LGHNA, YNFKEQ. This CDR3 reads CASSHAQGTGNTIYF. The CDR3 DNA is TGTGCCAGCAGCCACGCACAGGGGACTGGAAACACCATATATTTT.

The chain links TRBV6-6 to TRBJ1-1, with 8 bases that match TRBD1. After removal of 8 bases from V and 12 bases from J, the junction contained 14 bases not matched to a gene. Per the germline V gene, CDR1 is MNHNY and CDR2 is SVGAGI (reference sequence). This CDR3 is built from 13 residues. The CDR3 nucleotides read TGTGCCAGCGGGACCCCACAGGACAGGGAATCTTTCTTT. Translation: CASGTPQDRESFF.

The V gene is TRBV27, the J gene TRBJ2-3; TRBD2 agrees at 7 bases. Trimming cost V 3 bases and J 0 bases; bases outside gene matches: 6. Germline V CDR1 and CDR2: MNHEY, SMNVEV (reference sequence). The CDR3 is made up of 16 amino acids. The CDR3 DNA follows: TGTGCCAGCAGTTTCCCTGGGGGGGGTAGCACAGATACGCAGTATTTT. It specifies CASSFPGGGSTDTQYF.

This clone was seen a single time. The V gene is TRBV28, the J gene TRBJ1-1, with 7 bases that match TRBD1. V gave up 2 bases and J gave up 0 bases; unmatched junction bases: 6. The CDR3 is made up of 16 amino acids. Germline V gene sequence: CDR1 MDHEN, CDR2 SYDVKM. CDR3 coding DNA: TGTGCCAGCAGTTTACTTTCGAGGGGGCTGAACACTGAAGCTTTCTTT. Translation gives CASSLLSRGLNTEAFF.

This clone was seen a single time. The chain carries TRBV10-3 and TRBJ1-6; a weak D match, TRBD1 (6 bases). Germline loops: CDR1 ENHRY, CDR2 SYGVKD. V dropped 6 bases and J dropped 6 bases, with 15 bases sitting between them. CDR3 length: 15 residues. The CDR3 DNA sequence: TGTGCCATCAGCGCCGACAGGCCCGTTAATTCACCCCTCCACTTT. It encodes CAISADRPVNSPLHF.

This sequence joins TRBV23-1 and TRBJ1-2; possibly TRBD1 for D (6 bases). TRBV23-1 is flagged as an ORF with uncertain function. Deletions cut 4 bases from V and 6 bases from J, with 12 bases between. The CDR3 extends over 13 amino acids. CDR3 coding DNA: TGCGCCAGCAGTCCCCGGACAGCGAATGGCTACACCTTC. It yields the protein CASSPRTANGYTF.

V and J are TRBV11-3 and TRBJ2-7; 7 bases fit TRBD2. Germline V gives CDR1 SGHNT, CDR2 YENEEA. The CDR3 consists of 16 residues. Trimming cost V 5 bases and J 4 bases; bases outside gene matches: 14. The CDR3 protein is CASSPRGGGPLYEQYF. In DNA, the CDR3 is TGTGCCAGCAGCCCAAGGGGCGGGGGACCCCTTTACGAGCAGTACTTC.

The V gene is TRBV11-2, the J gene TRBJ1-2; a possible D gene is TRBD1 (5 bases). Germline assignment: CDR1 SGHAT and CDR2 FQNNGV. The V gene lost 2 bases and the J gene lost 0 bases, with 10 bases spanning the gap. CDR3 length: 15 residues. DNA of the CDR3: TGTGCCAGCAGCTTATTTTCAGGGCCTAACTATGGCTACACCTTC. It encodes CASSLFSGPNYGYTF. The variable domain in full, with the rest retrieved from reference TRBV11-2 and TRBJ1-2, is EAGVAQSPRYKIIEKRQSVAFWCNPISGHATLYWYQQILGQGPKLLIQFQNNGVVDDSQLPKDRFSAERLKGVDSTLKIQPAKLEDSAVYLCASSLFSGPNYGYTFGSGTRLTVV.

This chain joins TRBV6-6 and TRBJ2-3; 7 nucleotides agree with TRBD1. CDR1 is MNHNY, CDR2 SVGAGI, per germline (reference sequence). The CDR3 is 14 amino acids. Trimming at V came to 5 bases and at J to 7 bases, leaving 9 bases not matched to a gene. Here the CDR3 DNA reads TGTGCCAGCAGTGCGAAACAGGGGACAAATACGCAGTATTTT. It codes for CASSAKQGTNTQYF.

The V call is TRBV15, the J call TRBJ2-1; perhaps TRBD1 as D (6 bases). The germline V gene encodes CDR1 LNHNV and CDR2 YYDKDF (reference sequence). The CDR3 runs to 17 residues. Trimming shortened V by 0 bases and J by 2 bases, and 14 bases separated the two germline ends. The CDR3 DNA reads as TGTGCCACCAGCAGAGACCAGGGGAGCAGCCCCTACAATGAGCAGTTCTTC. Protein sequence: CATSRDQGSSPYNEQFF.

The table lists this clone with a count of one. The CDR3 bases are TGTGCCAGCAGCAGAAGGGGCTCCCCCCTTACGGAAGCTTTCTTT. It translates to CASSRRGSPLTEAFF. The chain carries TRBV7-9 and TRBJ1-1; D is perhaps TRBD1 (5 bases). The germline V gene encodes CDR1 SEHNR and CDR2 FQNEAQ (reference sequence). Trimming pared 5 bases from V and 8 bases from J, leaving 21 bases between. The CDR3 is made up of 15 amino acids.

This clone was observed a single time. The chain combines TRBV27 with TRBJ2-1; maybe TRBD1 (7 bases). Germline V gene data show CDR1 as MNHEY and CDR2 as SMNVEV (reference sequence). The CDR3 spans 17 residues. Trimming took off 5 bases at V and 3 bases at J, with 20 bases between the two ends. CDR3 nucleotides: TGTGCCAGCAGTCAGCGCCCCGGGACAGCGGGCTACAATGAGCAGTTCTTC. This translates into CASSQRPGTAGYNEQFF.

The chain combines TRBV28 with TRBJ2-1; the D gene is possibly TRBD1 (6 bases). V lost 7 bases and J 3 bases, leaving 13 bases between the germline ends. Germline CDR1 and CDR2: MDHEN and SYDVKM. The CDR3 extends over 14 amino acids. As DNA, the CDR3 is TGTGCCAGCACCCTCAGGGGAAACTACAATGAGCAGTTCTTC. Translation gives CASTLRGNYNEQFF. Looking up the rest from reference TRBV28 and TRBJ2-1 gives the full variable domain: DVKVTQSSRYLVKRTGEKVFLECVQDMDHENMFWYRQDPGLGLRLIYFSYDVKMKEKGDIPEGYSVSREKKERFSLILESASTNQTSMYLCASTLRGNYNEQFFGPGTRLTVL.

This chain links TRBV9 with TRBJ2-3; tentative D call: TRBD2 (6 bases). The CDR3 is made up of 19 amino acids. Germline CDR1 is SGDLS and CDR2 is YYNGEE. V dropped 4 bases and J dropped 3 bases, with 27 bases sitting between them. Here the CDR3 reads CASSTARDWGGGGTDTQYF. The CDR3 region has the DNA TGTGCCAGCAGCACCGCCCGGGACTGGGGAGGTGGGGGGACAGATACGCAGTATTTT.

This chain uses TRBV7-2 with TRBJ2-1, with 8 bases matching TRBD2. The V segment lost 8 bases and the J segment 3 bases; nucleotides outside the gene matches: 9. This CDR3 is 15 amino acids long. Per the germline V gene, CDR1 is SGHTA and CDR2 is FQGNSA. As DNA, the CDR3 is TGTGCCAGCTCCGCGGGGCGGGGGGTCTACAATGAGCAGTTCTTC. Translating gives CASSAGRGVYNEQFF.

The chain joins TRBV18 to TRBJ1-3; 7 bases map to TRBD1. From germline, CDR1 is KGHSH and CDR2 LQKENI. Trimming at V came to 4 bases and at J to 1 base, leaving 4 bases not matched to a gene. This CDR3 spans 15 amino acids. In nucleotides, the CDR3 is TGTGCCAGCTCACTAGAGACAGGGTCTGGAAACACCATATATTTT. Encoded protein: CASSLETGSGNTIYF.

The J gene is TRBJ1-3, the V gene TRBV4-1, with D unclear. The CDR3 spans 15 residues. Trimming took 3 bases from V and 4 from J, leaving 13 bases between them. From germline, CDR1 is MGHRA and CDR2 YSYEKL. In DNA, the CDR3 is TGCGCCAGCAGCCAGACACGATTATCCGGAAACACCATATATTTT. It yields the protein CASSQTRLSGNTIYF.